This TCR beta chain emerged from a study of T cell responses to AZD1222 COVID-19 vaccine. The CDR3 is made up of 11 amino acids. Per germline, CDR1 SQVTM and CDR2 ANQGSEA. V lost 8 bases, J lost 5 bases, and 12 bases lay in between. Using immunoSEQ multiplex PCR, the repertoire was profiled, and TCRdb retains in-frame clones only, with some absent. The table includes about 150,000 clones, roughly nine tenths detected once. Of note for this clone: The antigen is not known.

Study outcomes and limitations: Spike-specific TCR breadth and depth grew following two AZD1222 doses. Clonal diversity may have been underestimated, and the donors were mostly white British, with more females than males. Sampling that yielded the repertoires occurred only after the peak T cell response.

The V and J genes are TRBV29-1 and TRBJ2-5; D may be TRBD1 or TRBD2 (5 bases each). Here the sequenced sample was peripheral blood, taken on day 0 of MenACWY control vaccination. The sequence was obtained from an adult in good health. The DNA for the CDR3 is TGCAGCTATAGGGACGTTGAGACCCAGTACTTC. Amino acid sequence: CSYRDVETQYF.